The clone carrying this TCR beta chain was detected many times. A much larger clone lies one base from this, so it may be a read error. The CDR3 sequence is 14 residues long. Trimming cost V 5 bases and J 0 bases, with 8 bases left between them. Germline V gene data show CDR1 as MNHNS and CDR2 as SASEGT. This sample was taken from a study of T cells in Graves' hyperthyroidism and ophthalmopathy. As for the study in general: Any treatment followed the collection of peripheral blood at initial diagnosis.

The investigators amplified TCR beta CDR3 regions from RNA transcripts. First-round RT-PCR with HTBI primers amplified the TCR CDR3 region. From the multiplex PCR reads, TCRdb called clonotypes with MiXCR, one entry per CDR3 protein. The data hold about 250,000 distinct CDR3 sequences, with around 26% observed a single time. This rearrangement joins TRBV6-1 to TRBJ1-5; D gene uncertain. The origin of this receptor is a woman aged 40 to 55 with Graves' ophthalmopathy. The sample comprised blood. The chain's CDR3 is CASSPTTSNQPQHF. The DNA for the CDR3 is TGTGCCAGCAGTCCCACCACTAGCAATCAGCCCCAGCATTTT.